The sequence of this T cell receptor (beta chain) was determined in a study of shared clonotypes between healthy human individuals. The CDR3 runs 13 residues. V dropped 5 bases and J dropped 2 bases, with 7 bases sitting between them. Germline V CDR1 and CDR2: LNHDA, SQIVND (reference sequence). Notes on the study in general: The study found roughly 5% of naive CD4 clonotypes shared across a handful of donors.

In the case of this clone: Its antigen remains unidentified.

For each subset, genomic DNA was distributed in equal portions over several immunoSEQ plates. Study processing details: Filtering was not the same, since immunoSEQ gave junction-only sequences without quality scores. Sequencing used immunoSEQ multiplex PCR; TCRdb keeps in-frame clones, though not all of them. The DNA gave D and trimming, while V, J and clone size come from that table. Of approximately 2.3 million clones in the sample, 85% to 95% were seen once. Sequenced: naive CD4+ T cells from PBMCs. This sample's subset: CD45RA+ positively selected. The clonotype originates from a man between 18 and 29 years old in good health. Some clones in this sample may be carry-over from other donors' samples. The chain recombines TRBV19 with TRBJ1-5, with a tentative D call TRBD1 (5 bases). The CDR3 loop reads CASSGAGNQPQHF. CDR3 DNA: TGTGCCAGTAGTGGGGCAGGCAATCAGCCCCAGCATTTT.